The sequence of this T cell receptor (beta chain) was determined in a study of blood T cell repertoires in COVID-19. About the research overall: PBMCs, B-cell-depleted T cells, or T cells provided the cDNA or gDNA that made up the material.

Seattle's cohort entered during active infection and was followed longitudinally. Sequencing was performed with immunoSEQ multiplex PCR; in TCRdb, only in-frame clones are kept and a portion is missing. The sample consists of 300,000 to 350,000 clones, roughly 90% of them appearing once. The CDR3 has 16 residues. V lost 5 bases and J lost 2, with 17 bases in between. Looked up from germline, CDR1 is SGHRS and CDR2 is YFSETQ. The TCR originated in a woman in her sixties with COVID-19, enrolled during active disease. The sequenced sample was peripheral blood. This rearrangement joins TRBV5-1 to TRBJ1-3, with D possibly TRBD1 on 6 matching bases. CDR3 DNA: TGCGCCAGCAGGTCTACAGGGTCTCTTGCTGGAAACACCATATATTTT. This gives the protein CASRSTGSLAGNTIYF.